A selection of T cell receptor beta chains follows, all from one sample in a study of CD8+CD57+ T cells in acquired aplastic anemia. TCRdb called the reads again in MiXCR, with one record for every CDR3 protein. The top ten hold nearly 20% of the sample, which has around 220,000 distinct CDR3 sequences, under 55% seen once. Sequenced sample: sorted CD4+, CD8+, or CD8+CD57+ T cells (not recorded which) from PBMCs. These receptors were obtained from a human donor with aplastic anemia. Both conserved end residues are part of each CDR3. Fields, in order: D gene, V gene, clone size, J gene, CDR3 DNA, CDR3 protein. A D gene is named only where the DNA matches it firmly. Rows may omit the clone size; those that give it use once, few, many or a size class.

>-|TRBV2|many|TRBJ2-7
TGTGCCAGCAGAGAAAGATCCACCGACTACGAGCAGTACTTC
CASRERSTDYEQYF
>-|TRBV29-1|-|TRBJ1-1
TGCAGCGTTCACGAGGGCGAGGGCACTGAAGCTTTCTTT
CSVHEGEGTEAFF
>-|TRBV5-6|-|TRBJ2-7
TGTGCCAGCAGCTCCGGACACTCCTACGAGCAGTACTTC
CASSSGHSYEQYF
>TRBD1|TRBV19|-|TRBJ2-3
TGTGCCAGTAGTAATGACAGGACAGGGAAGTTGATAGATACGCAGTATTTT
CASSNDRTGKLIDTQYF
>-|TRBV3-1|-|TRBJ2-2
TGTGCCAGCAGCCAAGATGTGGCAGAAACCGGGGAGCTGTTTTTT
CASSQDVAETGELFF
>TRBD1|TRBV19|few|TRBJ2-6
TGTGCCAGTAGTGGGACAGGGGCTTCTGGGGCCAACGTCCTGACTTTC
CASSGTGASGANVLTF
>-|TRBV20-1|-|TRBJ1-2
TGCAGTGCTAGAGATGCGGTCTCTGACGGCTACACCTTC
CSARDAVSDGYTF
>-|TRBV7-9|-|TRBJ1-2
TGTGCCAGCAACACCCGCCGCCTCGAGGGCTACACCTTC
CASNTRRLEGYTF
>-|TRBV9|-|TRBJ2-3
TGTGCCAGCAGCGTAGCCCCGAATTCGGATACGCAGTATTTT
CASSVAPNSDTQYF
>TRBD1|TRBV7-9|many|TRBJ2-3
TGTGCCAGCAGCCCAGGGACAGGGAACACAGATACGCAGTATTTT
CASSPGTGNTDTQYF
>-|TRBV10-3|-|TRBJ1-6
TGTGCCATTAGGGGAGCGAATGATAATTCACCCCTCCACTTT
CAIRGANDNSPLHF
>-|TRBV20-1|-|TRBJ2-5
TGCAGTGCTAGGGAGGCAGGGGTAGAGACCCAGTACTTC
CSAREAGVETQYF
>TRBD1|TRBV29-1|once|TRBJ2-1
TGCAGCGTTGAGGGGGGACAGGGGTTTTCCTACAATGAGCAGTTCTTC
CSVEGGQGFSYNEQFF
>-|TRBV29-1|-|TRBJ2-7
TGCAGCGTCATTACAGGGTCCAACAAGCAGTACTTC
CSVITGSNKQYF
>-|TRBV19|-|TRBJ2-1
TGTGCCAGTAGTCAACAGGGGGGGTACAATGAGCAGTTCTTC
CASSQQGGYNEQFF
>TRBD2|TRBV10-2|-|TRBJ2-7
TGCGCCAGCAGTGTAGACCTAGCGGGAACTTGGGAGCAGTACTTC
CASSVDLAGTWEQYF
>TRBD1|TRBV4-1|many|TRBJ2-7
TGCGCCAGCAGCCAAGAAGGACAGGGGGGCTCCTACGAGCAGTACTTC
CASSQEGQGGSYEQYF
>-|TRBV11-2|many|TRBJ1-1
TGTGCCAGCAGCTTTTCAGTTGGGGTGAACACTGAAGCTTTCTTT
CASSFSVGVNTEAFF
>TRBD1|TRBV6-5|-|TRBJ2-5
TGTGCCAGCACCAATCTGTCCGGGACAGTACAAGAGACCCAGTACTTC
CASTNLSGTVQETQYF
>TRBD1|TRBV7-9|-|TRBJ1-1
TGTGCCAGCAGCTTTACCGGGACAGGGTATAACACTGAAGCTTTCTTT
CASSFTGTGYNTEAFF
>-|TRBV19|-|TRBJ2-3
TGTGCCAGTAGTGGGCTGAGTCGCGCAGATACGCAGTATTTT
CASSGLSRADTQYF
>TRBD1|TRBV12-3/TRBV12-4|-|TRBJ2-7
TGTGCCACCTCAGGGGGTCCCCACGAGCAGTACTTC
CATSGGPHEQYF
>-|TRBV5-5|-|TRBJ1-2
TGTGCCAGCAGCTTGGATTGGGGCCACTATGGCTACACCTTC
CASSLDWGHYGYTF
>-|TRBV5-5|many|TRBJ2-1
TGTGCCAGCAGCTTGGAACAGGGGAGGGGGAATGAGCAGTTCTTC
CASSLEQGRGNEQFF
>TRBD2|TRBV15|many|TRBJ2-1
TGTGCCACCAGCAGGGCGGGGGACCCGGACAATGAGCAGTTCTTC
CATSRAGDPDNEQFF
>TRBD2|TRBV24-1|many|TRBJ2-3
TGTGCCACCAGTGACTGGGGGAGGGGTCCAGATACGCAGTATTTT
CATSDWGRGPDTQYF
>TRBD1|TRBV10-2|few|TRBJ2-1
TGCGCCAGCAGGGGGACAGGGTTCAATGAGCAGTTCTTC
CASRGTGFNEQFF
>-|TRBV2|-|TRBJ2-1
TGTGCCAGCAGTGAATCGAGTCAGGTCGGGCAGTTCTTC
CASSESSQVGQFF